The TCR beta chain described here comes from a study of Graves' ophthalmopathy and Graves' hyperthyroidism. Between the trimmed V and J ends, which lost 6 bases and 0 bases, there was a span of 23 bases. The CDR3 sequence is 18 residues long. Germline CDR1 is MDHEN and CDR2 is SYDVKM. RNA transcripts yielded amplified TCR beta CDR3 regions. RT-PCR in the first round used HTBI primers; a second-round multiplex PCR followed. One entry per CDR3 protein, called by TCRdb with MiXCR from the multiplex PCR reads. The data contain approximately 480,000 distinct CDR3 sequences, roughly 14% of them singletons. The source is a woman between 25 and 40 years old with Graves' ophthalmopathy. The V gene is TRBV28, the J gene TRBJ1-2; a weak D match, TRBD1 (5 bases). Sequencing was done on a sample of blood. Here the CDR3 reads CASSLDRAREHPNYGYTF. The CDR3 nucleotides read TGTGCCAGCAGCTTAGATAGGGCCAGGGAGCACCCTAACTATGGCTACACCTTC.